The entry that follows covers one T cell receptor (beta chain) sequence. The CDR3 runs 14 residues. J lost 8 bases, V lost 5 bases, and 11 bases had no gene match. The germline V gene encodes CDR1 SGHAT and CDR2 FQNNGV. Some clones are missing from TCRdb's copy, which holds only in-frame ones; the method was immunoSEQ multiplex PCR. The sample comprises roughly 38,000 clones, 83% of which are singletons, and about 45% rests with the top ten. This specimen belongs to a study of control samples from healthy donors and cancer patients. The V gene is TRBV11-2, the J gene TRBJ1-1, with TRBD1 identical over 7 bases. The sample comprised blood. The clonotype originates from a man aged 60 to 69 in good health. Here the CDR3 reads CASSHNPQGTEAFF. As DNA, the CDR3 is TGTGCCAGCAGCCACAACCCACAGGGGACCGAAGCTTTCTTT.